The 6 T cell receptor beta chains below come from one sample, sequenced in a study of shared clonotypes between healthy human individuals. Produced via immunoSEQ multiplex PCR; TCRdb's table is partial and in-frame only. The profile shows fewer than 2.5 million clones, roughly 93% of them singletons. What was sequenced was naive CD4+ T cells from PBMCs. Subset described: CD45RA+ positively selected. The receptors come from a man aged 18 to 30 in good health. Some clones in this sample may be carry-over from other donors' samples.

The gene calls are TRBV7-2 and TRBJ1-1, with D possibly matching TRBD1 (6 bases). Germline CDR1 and CDR2: SGHTA and FQGNSA. CDR3 length: 13 residues. The V and J ends lost 3 bases and 13 bases respectively, with 18 bases between them. The CDR3, as DNA: TGTGCCAGCAGCTTCGAAAGGGGGGACGTGGTTTTCTTT. Encoded protein: CASSFERGDVVFF.

The V call is TRBV28, the J call TRBJ1-1; possible D gene TRBD1, 6 bases. V dropped 4 bases and J dropped 1 base, with 10 bases sitting between them. The CDR3 is 14 amino acids. The germline V gene encodes CDR1 MDHEN and CDR2 SYDVKM. The CDR3 region has the DNA TGTGCCAGCAGTTGGGACAACCGGAACACTGAAGCTTTCTTT. As protein: CASSWDNRNTEAFF.

The rearrangement links TRBV7-6 to TRBJ2-1; possibly TRBD2 for D (5 bases). The CDR3 consists of 16 residues. CDR1 is SGHVS, CDR2 FNYEAQ, per germline. The germline V and J ends were trimmed by 2 bases and 0 bases, with 11 bases remaining between them. In DNA form, the CDR3 reads TGTGCCAGCAGCTTACCCGGGGTACCCTCCTACAATGAGCAGTTCTTC. This translates into CASSLPGVPSYNEQFF.

V gene TRBV27 combines with J gene TRBJ2-4, with D possibly TRBD2 on 6 matching bases. This CDR3 contains 14 residues. V was cut by 6 bases and J by 0 bases, with 9 bases left in between. The germline V gene has CDR1 MNHEY and CDR2 SMNVEV (reference sequence). CDR3 residues: CASRGGLAKNIQYF. CDR3 DNA: TGTGCCAGCAGGGGGGGTTTAGCCAAAAACATTCAGTACTTC.

This clone was seen only once. The chain couples TRBV4-2 to TRBJ2-5; 9 bases agree with TRBD2. The CDR3 sequence is 16 residues long. The ends lost 3 bases at V and 5 bases at J; junction bases unmatched: 10. From germline, CDR1 is LGHNA and CDR2 YNFKEQ. The CDR3 region is CASSQAPGLALETQYF. CDR3 sequence (DNA): TGTGCCAGCAGCCAGGCTCCGGGACTAGCTTTGGAGACCCAGTACTTC.

The chain links TRBV5-1 to TRBJ2-3; D gene ambiguous. The V and J ends lost 4 bases and 6 bases respectively, with 15 bases between them. This CDR3 is 14 amino acids long. CDR1 and CDR2 (germline): SGHRS, YFSETQ. CDR3 sequence: CASSNPSRVDTQYF. The CDR3 DNA reads as TGCGCCAGCAGCAATCCCTCCCGGGTTGATACGCAGTATTTT.